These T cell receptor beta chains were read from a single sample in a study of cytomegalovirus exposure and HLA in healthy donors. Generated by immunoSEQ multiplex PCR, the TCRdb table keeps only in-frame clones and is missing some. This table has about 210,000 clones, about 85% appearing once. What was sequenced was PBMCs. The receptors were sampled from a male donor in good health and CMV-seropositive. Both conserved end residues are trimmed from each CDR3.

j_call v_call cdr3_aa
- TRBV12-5 ASGLSRRRGSYEQY
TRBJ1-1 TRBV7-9 ASSLVGGGYTEAF
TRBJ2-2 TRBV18 ASSPRLADTGELF
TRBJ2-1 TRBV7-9 ASSLVVRGQYNEQF
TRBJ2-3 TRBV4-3 ASSPGDGADTQY
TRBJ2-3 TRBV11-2 ASSLLTEHTQY
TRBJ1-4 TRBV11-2 ASSSTGTYLSANEKLF
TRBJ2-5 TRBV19 ASSPFKPGQQETQY
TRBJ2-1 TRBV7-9 ASTPGTLSYNEQF
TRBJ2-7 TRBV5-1 ASSLGGTANYEQY
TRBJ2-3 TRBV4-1 ASSQDTGGTDTQY
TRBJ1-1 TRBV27 ASSLMTGSPF
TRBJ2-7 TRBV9 ASSRLAGPYEQY
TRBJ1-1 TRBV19 ASSIAPGLGRNTEAF
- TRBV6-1 ALGTFYEQY
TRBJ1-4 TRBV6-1 ASSGQGTVLS
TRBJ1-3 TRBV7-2 ASSPGTGGTIY
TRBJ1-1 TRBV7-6 ASSRSTGNTEAF
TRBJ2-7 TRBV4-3 ASSQAKTGGSYEQY
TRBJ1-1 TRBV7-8 ASSPGTGTSWTEAF
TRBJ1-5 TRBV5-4 ASSEDRADQPQH
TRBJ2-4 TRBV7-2 ASSGTTGVGIQY
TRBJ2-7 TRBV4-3 ASSQSSGQGYEQY